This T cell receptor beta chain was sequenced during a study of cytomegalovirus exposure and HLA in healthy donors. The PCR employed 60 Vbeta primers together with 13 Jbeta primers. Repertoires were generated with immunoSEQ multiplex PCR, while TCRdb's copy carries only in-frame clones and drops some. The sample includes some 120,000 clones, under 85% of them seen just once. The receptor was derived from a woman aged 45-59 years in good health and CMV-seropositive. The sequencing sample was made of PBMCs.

The CDR3: CSVETGQGRQPQHF. CDR3 DNA: TGCAGCGTTGAAACCGGACAGGGGAGACAGCCCCAGCATTTT. The chain uses TRBV29-1 and TRBJ1-5; TRBD1 matches at 9 bases. The CDR3 is 14 amino acids. Trimming cost V 2 bases and J 7 bases; bases outside gene matches: 6. Germline CDR1 is SQVTM and CDR2 is ANQGSEA.